This TCR beta chain was documented in a study of T cell responses to AZD1222 COVID-19 vaccine. The wider study: Second-dose intervals of approximately 4 or approximately 12 weeks were pooled. Study-level points and caveats: Nearly half of unique spike-specific TCRs reportedly avoided B.1.351 and B.1.1.7 mutated regions. Only 5 or 6 AZD1222 recipients were seropositive at baseline. Donors were largely white British and mainly female; clonal diversity was possibly underestimated.

This clone was observed a few times. The antigen remains unidentified. This table comes from immunoSEQ multiplex PCR, and its TCRdb copy is limited to in-frame clones, with some not included. The sample yields fewer than 150,000 clones, 89% seen once. J lost 6 bases, V lost 10 bases, and 12 bases had no gene match. Germline V gives CDR1 WNHNN, CDR2 SYGVQD (reference sequence). This CDR3 is built from 14 residues. Sequenced here: peripheral blood, sampled on day 0 of AZD1222 vaccination. The V and J genes are TRBV10-1 and TRBJ2-1, with 7 bases aligning to TRBD2. The sequence was obtained from an adult in good health. The CDR3 DNA sequence: TGCGCCAACAAGCAGACTAGCCAGATCAATGAGCAGTTCTTC. Translating it yields CANKQTSQINEQFF.